The sequence of this T cell receptor (beta chain) was determined in a study of post-analysis software for immune sequencing data. The CDR3 runs 11 residues. Per germline, CDR1 SQVTM and CDR2 ANQGSEA. Trimming shortened V by 6 bases and J by 10 bases, and 13 bases separated the two germline ends. Study-wide results and caveats: Patients used about five TRBV segments, including TRBV5-6, TRBV5-1 and TRBV20-1, more often than controls.

Turning to this clonotype: The target antigen is unknown.

Unique molecular identifiers had been added to the TCR beta cDNA libraries. TCRdb passed the PCR reads through MiXCR, listing each CDR3 protein once. The sample yields hundreds of thousands of distinct CDR3 sequences, more than 50% seen once. This TCR was sampled from a girl aged 2 to 9 with multiple sclerosis. The material sequenced was blood. The J gene is TRBJ2-1, the V gene TRBV29-1, with no clear D. CDR3 bases: TGCAGCGTCCCCGGTCCGACGGAGCAGTTCTTC. Translation: CSVPGPTEQFF.